The 30 T cell receptor beta chains listed next were all sequenced from one sample in a study of blood T cell repertoires in COVID-19. Repertoires were generated with immunoSEQ multiplex PCR, while TCRdb's copy carries only in-frame clones and drops some. The sample includes over 130,000 clones, about 86% of them seen just once. The sample was peripheral blood. These receptors originate from a human donor in a cohort sampled during active COVID-19.

J is TRBJ2-5 and V is TRBV14; tentative D call: TRBD2 (7 bases). Germline lookup yields CDR1 SGHDN and CDR2 FVKESK. Trimming pared 4 bases from V and 1 base from J, leaving 13 bases between. There are 15 residues in the CDR3. The CDR3 reads CASSRGGALQETQYF. The CDR3 DNA is TGTGCCAGCAGCCGGGGGGGGGCGCTCCAAGAGACCCAGTACTTC.

The table lists this clone with a few counts. This chain connects TRBV6-6 to TRBJ2-1; 10 bases are shared with TRBD2. CDR1 and CDR2 (germline): MNHNY, SVGAGI (reference sequence). V trimming: 5 bases; J trimming: 4 bases; junction bases outside the gene matches: 5. The CDR3 runs 15 residues. CDR3 DNA sequence: TGTGCCAGCAGTCAGAGCGGGGGGGGATACAATGAGCAGTTCTTC. This encodes CASSQSGGGYNEQFF.

The CDR3 reads CASSLDGAGPQHF. The CDR3 DNA sequence: TGCGCCAGCAGCTTGGACGGAGCGGGGCCCCAGCATTTT. V and J are TRBV5-1 and TRBJ1-5; D uncertain. The CDR3 runs to 13 residues. CDR1 is SGHRS and CDR2 is YFSETQ in the germline V gene. With 0 bases removed from V and 9 bases from J, the gap between germline ends came to 10 bases.

The chain links TRBV7-6 to TRBJ2-2; 9 bases are shared with TRBD1. Germline CDR1 and CDR2: SGHVS and FNYEAQ. Trimming at V came to 5 bases and at J to 1 base, leaving 11 bases not matched to a gene. CDR3 length: 18 amino acids. The DNA for the CDR3 is TGTGCCAGCAGCCCGCGGCCGCGGGACAGGGTGAACACCGGGGAGCTGTTTTTT. The encoded protein is CASSPRPRDRVNTGELFF.

V usage is TRBV4-1 and J usage is TRBJ2-4, with D possibly being TRBD1 (6 bases). The CDR3 spans 20 residues. Trimming removed 0 bases from V and 0 bases from J, with 21 bases in between. Germline V gives CDR1 MGHRA, CDR2 YSYEKL. CDR3 amino acids: CASSQDLSDRSNLAKNIQYF. CDR3 DNA sequence: TGCGCCAGCAGCCAAGATCTAAGCGACAGGTCAAATCTAGCCAAAAACATTCAGTACTTC.

This chain uses TRBV6-6 with TRBJ1-3, with 7 bases that match TRBD1. The CDR3 length is 16 residues. V shed 6 bases, J shed 4 bases, and the junction held 12 bases outside the gene matches. Germline assignment: CDR1 MNHNY and CDR2 SVGAGI (reference sequence). CDR3 protein: CASSPTEGALGNTIYF. The CDR3 DNA reads as TGTGCCAGCAGCCCCACGGAGGGGGCGCTCGGAAACACCATATATTTT.

This chain connects TRBV28 to TRBJ2-7; 7 nucleotides agree with TRBD2. Germline V gives CDR1 MDHEN, CDR2 SYDVKM. This CDR3 comprises 13 residues. The J segment lost 0 bases and the V segment lost 9 bases, leaving 5 bases of the junction unmatched. The chain's CDR3 is CASTGGNSYEQYF. CDR3 DNA: TGTGCCAGTACCGGGGGGAACTCCTACGAGCAGTACTTC.

CDR3 sequence reads: CASSLLTGLANEQFF. Written as DNA, the CDR3 is TGTGCCAGCAGCCTGTTAACGGGACTAGCGAATGAGCAGTTCTTC. The V gene is TRBV3-1 (or the pseudogene TRBV3-2), the J gene TRBJ2-1; 10 bases are a match to TRBD2. This CDR3 has 15 amino acids. Trimming removed 4 bases from V and 7 bases from J; junction bases left unmatched: 7. CDR1 and CDR2 from the germline V gene are LGHDT and YNNKEL (reference sequence).

This clone appeared a few times. V gene TRBV25-1 combines with J gene TRBJ2-6; TRBD1 matches at 9 bases. Germline CDR1 is MGHDK and CDR2 is SYGVNS. V shed 3 bases and J 2 bases; nucleotides not matched to a gene: 2. This CDR3 comprises 16 residues. The DNA of the CDR3 is TGTGCCAGCAGTGACCGACAGGGGGCTGGGGCCAACGTCCTGACTTTC. As protein: CASSDRQGAGANVLTF.

The chain recombines TRBV28 with TRBJ1-2; unclear D gene. Trimming took off 5 bases at V and 11 bases at J, with 18 bases between the two ends. The germline gives CDR1 MDHEN, CDR2 SYDVKM. The CDR3 totals 13 residues. CDR3 amino acids: CASSPQKLAKYTF. The CDR3 DNA sequence: TGTGCCAGCAGTCCCCAAAAGTTGGCCAAATACACCTTC.

V and J are TRBV27 and TRBJ1-1; D gene uncertain. Per germline, CDR1 MNHEY and CDR2 SMNVEV (reference sequence). This CDR3 comprises 13 residues. With 3 bases removed from V and 7 bases from J, the gap between germline ends came to 12 bases. CDR3 nucleotides: TGTGCCAGCAGTTTGGAGCCGAAAAGTGAAGCTTTCTTT. Amino acid sequence: CASSLEPKSEAFF.

This rearrangement joins TRBV28 to TRBJ1-4, with no clear D. Trimming pared 2 bases from V and 4 bases from J, leaving 14 bases between. CDR3 size: 16 residues. The germline CDR1 and CDR2 sequences are MDHEN and SYDVKM. CDR3 in DNA: TGTGCCAGCAGTTTAGGTCTAGGAGGGTTTAATGAAAAACTGTTTTTT. This encodes CASSLGLGGFNEKLFF.

This chain links TRBV18 with TRBJ2-3; the D gene is possibly TRBD2 (5 bases). Germline lookup yields CDR1 KGHSH and CDR2 LQKENI. The CDR3 is 17 residues long. With 3 bases removed from V and 0 bases from J, the gap between germline ends came to 16 bases. The CDR3 sequence: CASSPRAGLYSTDTQYF. The CDR3 DNA sequence: TGTGCCAGCTCACCGCGGGCCGGTCTCTACAGCACAGATACGCAGTATTTT.

The chain uses TRBV6-5 and TRBJ2-1, with D possibly matching TRBD2 (5 bases). Looked up from germline, CDR1 is MNHEY and CDR2 is SVGAGI. The CDR3 extends over 14 amino acids. V was shortened by 5 bases and J by 4 bases, with 12 bases between the two germline ends. CDR3 protein: CASSPARRYNEQFF. The DNA for the CDR3 is TGTGCCAGCAGTCCAGCAAGGAGGTACAATGAGCAGTTCTTC.

The V call is TRBV21-1, the J call TRBJ1-2; the table's D call, TRBD1, was not checked against the DNA. TRBV21-1 is deemed a pseudogene. The CDR3 is 16 residues long. In nucleotides, the CDR3 is TGTGCCAGCAGCCCCCTTAATACGGGACAGAACTATGGCTACACCTTC. Translated, it gives CASSPLNTGQNYGYTF.

The chain has TRBV4-1 and TRBJ1-5; D gene unclear. Trimming left V 0 bases short and J 6 bases short, with 12 bases between. This CDR3 comprises 15 residues. Germline assignment: CDR1 MGHRA and CDR2 YSYEKL. The CDR3 sequence is CASSQELTISQPQHF. The CDR3 DNA reads as TGCGCCAGCAGCCAAGAACTAACTATATCTCAGCCCCAGCATTTT.

This chain connects TRBV25-1 to TRBJ1-3; D possibly corresponds to TRBD1 (5 bases). Deletions cut 4 bases from V and 3 bases from J, with 13 bases between. CDR1 and CDR2 from the germline V gene are MGHDK and SYGVNS. The CDR3 has 15 amino acids. CDR3 loop: CASSGGRGIGNTIYF. As DNA, the CDR3 is TGTGCCAGCAGTGGCGGACGGGGGATTGGAAACACCATATATTTT.

This sequence joins TRBV5-1 and TRBJ2-7; possible D gene TRBD1, 6 bases. V gave up 7 bases and J gave up 2 bases, with 13 bases separating them. Germline V gene data show CDR1 as SGHRS and CDR2 as YFSETQ. The CDR3 is 13 residues long. The CDR3 loop reads CASGKDSAYEQYF. The CDR3 nucleotides are TGCGCCAGCGGAAAGGACAGTGCCTACGAGCAGTACTTC.

CDR3 protein: CASSVGQSDYGYTF. CDR3 sequence (DNA): TGTGCCAGCAGCGTGGGACAGTCGGACTATGGCTACACCTTC. This chain connects TRBV9 to TRBJ1-2, with 7 bases that match TRBD1. After removal of 2 bases from V and 3 bases from J, the junction contained 4 bases not matched to a gene. This CDR3 spans 14 amino acids. Germline V lookup: CDR1 SGDLS, CDR2 YYNGEE.

This chain joins TRBV2 and TRBJ2-6; weak D call: TRBD1 (6 bases). The germline CDR1 and CDR2 sequences are SNHLY and FYNNEI. V gave up 5 bases and J gave up 2 bases, with 13 bases separating them. This CDR3 spans 16 amino acids. CDR3 region: CASSTRNRAGANVLTF. CDR3 nucleotide sequence: TGTGCCAGCAGTACAAGAAACAGGGCTGGGGCCAACGTCCTGACTTTC. The full variable domain, with the rest looked up from reference TRBV2 and TRBJ2-6, is EPEVTQTPSHQVTQMGQEVILRCVPISNHLYFYWYRQILGQKVEFLVSFYNNEISEKSEIFDDQFSVERPDGSNFTLKIRSTKLEDSAMYFCASSTRNRAGANVLTFGAGSRLTVL.

V is TRBV5-1 and J is TRBJ2-5, with D uncertain. The V end was cut by 7 bases, the J end by 5 bases, with 12 bases between. Per germline, CDR1 SGHRS and CDR2 YFSETQ. There are 12 residues in the CDR3. CDR3 loop: CASGYLGETQYF. As DNA, the CDR3 is TGCGCCAGCGGCTACCTCGGGGAGACCCAGTACTTC.

The V call is TRBV28, the J call TRBJ1-5; TRBD1 is a possible D gene (5 bases). The CDR3 has 15 amino acids. The germline CDR1 and CDR2 sequences are MDHEN and SYDVKM. The V and J ends lost 5 bases and 1 base respectively, with 12 bases between them. Written as DNA, the CDR3 is TGTGCCAGCAGTGATCCAGGGCCGAGCAATCAGCCCCAGCATTTT. Translation gives CASSDPGPSNQPQHF.

The chain's CDR3 is CASSVPPLAGASGNTIYF. CDR3 sequence (DNA): TGTGCCAGCAGCGTACCCCCCCTTGCGGGAGCCTCTGGAAACACCATATATTTT. The gene calls are TRBV9 and TRBJ1-3; D is ambiguous. Between the trimmed V and J ends, which lost 1 base and 0 bases, there was a span of 17 bases. Germline V CDR1 and CDR2: SGDLS, YYNGEE. The CDR3 has 18 amino acids.

This clone has only a few counts. CDR3 nucleotide sequence: TGTGCCAGCAGTCGACAGGGGGCCCGGACCGGGGAGCTGTTTTTT. This encodes CASSRQGARTGELFF. The J gene is TRBJ2-2, the V gene TRBV6-5, with 10 bases aligning to TRBD1. The germline V gene has CDR1 MNHEY and CDR2 SVGAGI. The ends lost 5 bases at V and 5 bases at J; junction bases unmatched: 5. This CDR3 contains 15 residues.

The chain recombines TRBV25-1 with TRBJ1-1; 7 bases fit TRBD1. Germline-derived CDR1 and CDR2 are MGHDK and SYGVNS. The CDR3 runs 15 residues. V lost 6 bases to trimming and J lost 1 base; unmatched junction nucleotides: 8. In DNA, the CDR3 is TGTGCCAGCAGAGACTCAACAGGGGCGAACACTGAAGCTTTCTTT. This sequence encodes CASRDSTGANTEAFF.

This clone appeared once. The chain joins TRBV5-8 to TRBJ2-6; unclear D gene. This CDR3 comprises 16 residues. Looked up from germline, CDR1 is SGHTS and CDR2 is YDEGEE. V shed 0 bases and J shed 0 bases, with 7 bases lying between them. The CDR3 loop reads CASSLGRNSGANVLTF. Here the CDR3 DNA reads TGTGCCAGCAGCTTGGGGCGGAACTCTGGGGCCAACGTCCTGACTTTC.

The rearrangement joins TRBV7-9 to TRBJ2-4; perhaps TRBD1 as D (5 bases). V lost 1 base to trimming and J lost 0 bases, with 13 bases between them. The CDR3 contains 17 residues. Germline V gene data show CDR1 as SEHNR and CDR2 as FQNEAQ (reference sequence). DNA of the CDR3: TGTGCCAGCAGCTTAGGGCAGGGAAGCTTAGCCAAAAACATTCAGTACTTC. Translation: CASSLGQGSLAKNIQYF.

This chain links TRBV28 with TRBJ2-5, with 11 bases identical to TRBD2. The CDR3 has 15 amino acids. CDR1 MDHEN and CDR2 SYDVKM come from the germline V gene. V was clipped by 3 bases and J by 5 bases; unmatched bases: 5. The CDR3 DNA reads as TGTGCCAGCAGTTTTCTAGCGGGGGGCCTTGAGACCCAGTACTTC. It specifies CASSFLAGGLETQYF.

The CDR3 DNA sequence: TGTGCCAGCAGCCCATGGACTCCGGGAGAAGAGACCCAGTACTTC. It translates to CASSPWTPGEETQYF. The V call is TRBV7-8, the J call TRBJ2-5; TRBD2 might be the D (6 bases). Trimming cost V 5 bases and J 3 bases, with 16 bases left between them. Germline-derived CDR1 and CDR2 are SGHVS and FQNEAQ. This CDR3 spans 15 amino acids.

The chain recombines TRBV11-2 with TRBJ1-1, with D possibly being TRBD1 (6 bases). Trimming cost V 5 bases and J 4 bases, with 14 bases left between them. CDR1 is SGHAT, CDR2 FQNNGV, per germline. CDR3 length: 14 residues. DNA for the CDR3: TGTGCCAGCAGCAAAACCGGGACAATCACTGAAGCTTTCTTT. It yields the protein CASSKTGTITEAFF.